This is a list of T cell receptor beta chains from one sample in a study of shared clonotypes between healthy human individuals. Libraries were prepared by immunoSEQ multiplex PCR; TCRdb keeps only in-frame clonotypes and omits some of them. Of hundreds of thousands of clones in the sample, approximately 96% were seen once. Sequences were obtained from naive CD8+ T cells sorted from blood. All receptors come from a woman aged 30 to 39 in good health. Both conserved end residues are part of each CDR3. D genes are given only for firm matches. The size of a clone is reported for some rows only, either as once, few or many, or as a class for expanded clones.

D gene	clone size	V gene	CDR3 length	J gene	CDR3 protein	CDR3 DNA
-	-	TRBV27	13	TRBJ2-2	CASWSRATGELFF	TGTGCCAGCTGGTCTAGGGCCACCGGGGAGCTGTTTTTT
TRBD1	-	TRBV19	12	TRBJ2-1	CASRGQGIEQFF	TGTGCCAGTAGGGGACAGGGTATTGAGCAGTTCTTC
-	-	TRBV2	12	TRBJ2-7	CASSEGRDEQYF	TGTGCCAGCAGTGAGGGAAGGGACGAGCAGTACTTC
-	once	TRBV6-5	13	TRBJ2-1	CASSITTYNEQFF	TGTGCCAGCAGTATTACAACCTACAATGAGCAGTTCTTC
TRBD1	once	TRBV7-8	18	TRBJ1-1	CASSLVVGRDRRDTEAFF	TGTGCCAGCAGCTTAGTGGTGGGGAGGGACAGGAGAGACACTGAAGCTTTCTTT
-	-	TRBV7-9	11	TRBJ2-1	CASSAQDEQFF	TGTGCCAGCAGCGCACAGGATGAGCAGTTCTTC
TRBD1	-	TRBV19	16	TRBJ2-5	CASSIDLETGEETQYF	TGTGCCAGTAGTATAGATCTTGAGACAGGGGAAGAGACCCAGTACTTC
-	-	TRBV10-2	11	TRBJ2-5	CASRGEETQYF	TGCGCCAGCAGGGGGGAAGAGACCCAGTACTTC
-	once	TRBV5-4	14	TRBJ1-1	CASSPGRENTEAFF	TGTGCCAGCAGCCCTGGACGGGAGAACACTGAAGCTTTCTTT
-	-	TRBV27	11	TRBJ2-3	CASSLADTQYF	TGTGCCAGCAGTTTGGCAGATACGCAGTATTTT
-	-	TRBV4-1	18	TRBJ1-3	CASSQDNEGKWQRNTIYF	TGCGCCAGCAGCCAAGATAATGAAGGGAAATGGCAGCGAAACACCATATATTTT
-	-	TRBV7-4	15	TRBJ2-7	CASSPRGDSSYEQYF	TGTGCCAGCAGCCCGAGGGGGGACAGCTCCTACGAGCAGTACTTC
TRBD2	-	TRBV27	14	TRBJ2-5	CASSFGGSQETQYF	TGTGCCAGCAGTTTCGGCGGGAGTCAAGAGACCCAGTACTTC
TRBD2	-	TRBV4-1	14	TRBJ2-7	CASSQRSGRAEQYF	TGCGCCAGCAGCCAGAGGAGCGGGAGGGCCGAGCAGTACTTC
-	once	TRBV29-1	12	TRBJ2-7	CSSTRFDHEQYF	TGCAGCTCAACGAGGTTCGATCACGAGCAGTACTTC
TRBD2	-	TRBV13	15	TRBJ2-3	CASSTRAGAKDTQYF	TGTGCCAGCAGCACGAGAGCGGGAGCGAAAGATACGCAGTATTTT
-	-	TRBV4-2	15	TRBJ1-4	CASSYGTPIPEKLFF	TGTGCCAGCAGCTATGGGACGCCGATACCGGAAAAACTGTTTTTT
TRBD1	-	TRBV28	21	TRBJ2-2	CASSSRRDSSRTGPNTGELFF	TGTGCCAGCAGTTCACGCCGGGATTCTTCTCGGACAGGGCCGAACACCGGGGAGCTGTTTTTT
-	-	TRBV28	10	TRBJ1-1	CASYNTEAFF	TGTGCCAGCTATAACACTGAGGCTTTCTTT
-	-	TRBV6-5	12	TRBJ2-2	CASMGGTGELFF	TGTGCCAGCATGGGGGGCACCGGGGAGCTGTTTTTT
-	-	TRBV19	15	TRBJ1-2	CASGELMNPNYGYTF	TGTGCCAGTGGGGAGTTGATGAATCCTAACTATGGCTACACCTTC
TRBD2	-	TRBV27	16	TRBJ2-3	CASRPLALRERDTQYF	TGTGCCAGCAGGCCACTAGCGCTAAGGGAGAGGGATACGCAGTATTTT
TRBD1	-	TRBV7-9	19	TRBJ2-7	CASSLALSDRGRGWYEQYF	TGTGCCAGCAGCTTAGCCCTCTCTGACAGGGGCAGGGGGTGGTACGAGCAGTACTTC
TRBD2	-	TRBV11-2	15	TRBJ2-3	CASSFPREAGVVQYF	TGTGCCAGCAGCTTCCCGCGGGAGGCCGGGGTGGTTCAGTATTTT
TRBD2	-	TRBV7-9	16	TRBJ2-7	CASSQQTSGRVYEQYF	TGTGCCAGCAGCCAGCAAACTAGCGGGAGGGTCTACGAGCAGTACTTC
-	-	TRBV5-8	15	TRBJ1-3	CASSLGVSPGNTIYF	TGTGCCAGCAGCTTGGGGGTCAGCCCTGGAAACACCATATATTTT
-	once	TRBV27	16	TRBJ2-6	CASSLSSPLGANVLTF	TGTGCCAGCAGTTTATCGAGTCCCCTGGGCGCCAACGTCCTGACTTTC
-	-	TRBV27	14	TRBJ1-1	CASRAGEGNTEAFF	TGTGCCAGCAGGGCAGGGGAAGGAAACACTGAAGCTTTCTTT
TRBD2	-	TRBV10-3	15	TRBJ2-3	CAISVGTSGADTQYF	TGTGCCATCAGTGTTGGGACTAGCGGCGCAGATACGCAGTATTTT
TRBD2	-	TRBV5-4	16	TRBJ2-1	CASSLPREYPEDEQFF	TGTGCCAGCAGCTTACCGCGGGAGTACCCTGAGGATGAGCAGTTCTTC
-	-	TRBV5-5	13	TRBJ1-2	CASSLGPDYGYTF	TGTGCCAGCAGCTTGGGGCCGGACTATGGCTACACCTTC
-	-	TRBV28	13	TRBJ2-3	CASSLYVGGTQYF	TGTGCCAGCAGTTTATATGTAGGGGGTACGCAGTATTTT
TRBD2	-	TRBV27	15	TRBJ2-7	CASSSWTSGAYEQYF	TGTGCCAGCAGTTCCTGGACTAGCGGGGCCTACGAGCAGTACTTC
-	-	TRBV18	15	TRBJ2-7	CASSPGPPYLSEQYF	TGTGCCAGCTCACCGGGACCACCCTATCTCAGCGAGCAGTACTTC
-	-	TRBV9	14	TRBJ2-1	CASSVSGGHNEQFF	TGTGCCAGCAGCGTATCTGGGGGACACAATGAGCAGTTCTTC
-	-	TRBV15	13	TRBJ2-5	CATRSWVRETQYF	TGTGCCACCAGGAGTTGGGTCAGGGAGACCCAGTACTTC
-	-	TRBV7-9	11	TRBJ1-1	CASSSRPEAFF	TGTGCCAGCAGCTCGAGGCCTGAAGCTTTCTTT
-	-	TRBV27	13	TRBJ1-5	CASYEGPGQPQHF	TGTGCCAGTTATGAGGGGCCGGGTCAGCCCCAGCATTTT
TRBD2	-	TRBV11-2	15	TRBJ2-7	CASSFAAGVNHEQYF	TGTGCCAGCAGCTTCGCGGCGGGAGTCAACCACGAGCAGTACTTC
TRBD1	-	TRBV25-1	15	TRBJ2-7	CASSWDREGTYEQYF	TGTGCCAGCAGTTGGGACAGGGAAGGTACCTACGAGCAGTACTTC
TRBD2	-	TRBV5-4	19	TRBJ2-1	CASSLVSGRAGKVYNEQFF	TGTGCCAGCAGCTTGGTCAGCGGGAGGGCCGGTAAGGTTTACAATGAGCAGTTCTTC
TRBD1	-	TRBV27	13	TRBJ1-5	CASSLSRDRAQHF	TGTGCCAGCAGTTTATCTAGGGACAGGGCCCAGCATTTT